The 10 T cell receptor beta chains in this list originate from one sample, sequenced in a study of spatial heterogeneity in lung cancer. MiXCR was run by TCRdb on the 5' RACE reads, yielding one entry per CDR3 protein. The table includes tens of thousands of distinct CDR3 sequences, approximately 12% detected once. Specified time point: sample taken at primary tumor resection. The material was PBMCs, obtained at surgery. The receptors shown here come from a male donor with early-stage non-small cell lung cancer.

The sample holds a few counts of this clonotype. The chain uses TRBV5-1 and TRBJ2-5; D is undetermined. V dropped 3 bases and J dropped 4 bases, with 16 bases sitting between them. This CDR3 is 15 amino acids long. The V gene's germline CDR1 is SGHRS and CDR2 YFSETQ. CDR3 sequence (DNA): TGCGCCAGCAGCTCTGTACCGGCCCTGGGAGAGACCCAGTACTTC. It yields the protein CASSSVPALGETQYF.

This clonotype was counted a few times. V gene TRBV29-1 combines with J gene TRBJ2-5; 11 bases map to TRBD1. V was clipped by 6 bases and J by 3 bases; unmatched bases: 6. CDR1 is SQVTM, CDR2 ANQGSEA, per germline. The CDR3 runs to 14 residues. The CDR3 DNA reads TGCAGCGTGACCGGGACAGGGGGAAAAGAGACCCAGTACTTC. Amino acids: CSVTGTGGKETQYF.

This clonotype appeared once. CDR3: CAITSGSSPRDTQYF. Here the CDR3 DNA reads TGTGCCATCACTAGCGGGAGTTCCCCCCGAGATACGCAGTATTTT. The J gene is TRBJ2-3, the V gene TRBV10-3, with TRBD2 matching over 10 bases. V was clipped by 7 bases and J by 5 bases; unmatched bases: 9. Germline V gene data show CDR1 as ENHRY and CDR2 as SYGVKD. The CDR3 extends over 15 amino acids.

The rearrangement joins TRBV10-3 to TRBJ2-1; D is possibly TRBD2 (6 bases). CDR1 and CDR2 (germline): ENHRY, SYGVKD. The germline V and J ends were trimmed by 7 bases and 5 bases, with 15 bases remaining between them. This CDR3 contains 14 residues. The DNA for the CDR3 is TGTGCCATCACCTCGGGACTTAAGAACAATGAGCAGTTCTTC. Translated, it gives CAITSGLKNNEQFF.

The chain couples TRBV28 to TRBJ2-7; D is unresolved. The germline V gene encodes CDR1 MDHEN and CDR2 SYDVKM. The CDR3 has 13 amino acids. Trimming took 5 bases from V and 4 from J, leaving 12 bases between them. CDR3 amino acids: CASSGSGDYEQYF. Written as DNA, the CDR3 is TGTGCCAGCAGTGGGTCAGGTGATTACGAGCAGTACTTC.

V is TRBV4-3 and J is TRBJ2-2; 7 positions agree with TRBD1. V shed 2 bases, J shed 7 bases, and the junction held 10 bases outside the gene matches. CDR1 is LGHNA, CDR2 YSLEER, per germline. CDR3 length equals 16 residues. DNA for the CDR3: TGCGCCAGCAGCCAAAGGAAGGGGGCATGGGTCGGGGAGCTGTTTTTT. Its translation: CASSQRKGAWVGELFF.

This clonotype turned up a few times. The chain employs TRBV4-3 and TRBJ2-7; no firm D call. V was pared by 0 bases and J by 7 bases, with 10 bases between. The CDR3 length is 13 residues. Germline assignment: CDR1 LGHNA and CDR2 YSLEER. The CDR3 loop reads CASSQDLRREQYF. The CDR3, as DNA: TGCGCCAGCAGCCAAGATCTCCGCCGGGAGCAGTACTTC.

This clonotype occurred a few times. This chain uses TRBV18 with TRBJ1-3, with 7 bases fitting TRBD1. In germline, CDR1 is KGHSH, CDR2 LQKENI. After removal of 6 bases from V and 2 bases from J, the junction contained 7 bases not matched to a gene. The CDR3 spans 15 residues. CDR3 loop: CASSSGQATGNTIYF. CDR3 DNA sequence: TGTGCCAGCTCCTCCGGACAGGCTACTGGAAACACCATATATTTT. Full variable domain (outside the CDR3, taken from reference TRBV18 and TRBJ1-3): NAGVMQNPRHLVRRRGQEARLRCSPMKGHSHVYWYRQLPEEGLKFMVYLQKENIIDESGMPKERFSAEFPKEGPSILRIQQVVRGDSAAYFCASSSGQATGNTIYFGEGSWLTVV.

This clonotype was observed a few times. This chain connects TRBV4-2 to TRBJ2-7; no clear D gene. V dropped 0 bases and J dropped 2 bases, with 8 bases sitting between them. The CDR3 runs to 14 residues. Germline assignment: CDR1 LGHNA and CDR2 YNFKEQ. CDR3: CASSQDPSAYEQYF. In nucleotides, the CDR3 is TGTGCCAGCAGCCAAGATCCTAGTGCCTACGAGCAGTACTTC.

In its sample, this clonotype was seen many times. The V call is TRBV19, the J call TRBJ2-1; 7 bases map to TRBD2. The V segment lost 5 bases and the J segment 14 bases; nucleotides outside the gene matches: 18. Germline V gene lookup returns CDR1 LNHDA and CDR2 SQIVND (reference sequence). The CDR3 consists of 15 residues. This CDR3 is CASSEEGQAGRIKFF. CDR3 DNA: TGTGCCAGTAGTGAAGAGGGGCAAGCGGGAAGGATAAAGTTCTTC.